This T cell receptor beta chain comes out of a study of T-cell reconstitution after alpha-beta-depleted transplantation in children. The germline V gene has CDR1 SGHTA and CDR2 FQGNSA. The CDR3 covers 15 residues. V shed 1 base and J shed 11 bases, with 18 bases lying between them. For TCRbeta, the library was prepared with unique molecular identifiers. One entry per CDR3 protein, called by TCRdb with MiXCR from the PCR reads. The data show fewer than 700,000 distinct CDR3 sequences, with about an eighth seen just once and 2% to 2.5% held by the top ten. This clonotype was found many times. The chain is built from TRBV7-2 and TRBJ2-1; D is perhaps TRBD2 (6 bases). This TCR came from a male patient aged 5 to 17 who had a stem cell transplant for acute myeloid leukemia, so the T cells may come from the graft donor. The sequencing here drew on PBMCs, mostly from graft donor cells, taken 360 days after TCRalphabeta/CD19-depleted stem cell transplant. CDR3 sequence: CASSLGNSGSMKQFF. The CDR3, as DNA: TGTGCCAGCAGCTTAGGTAATAGCGGATCAATGAAGCAGTTCTTC.